This T cell receptor (beta chain) comes out of a study of cytomegalovirus exposure and HLA in healthy donors. Germline V gene sequence: CDR1 SEHNR, CDR2 FQNEAQ (reference sequence). The CDR3 is made up of 15 amino acids. PCR amplification relied on 60 Vbeta primers (plus 13 Jbeta primers). Per the original methods: About 11 million shared chains were among the approximately 76 million unique TCR beta chains that a later analysis counted. The assay was immunoSEQ multiplex PCR, and TCRdb's table has in-frame clones only and misses some. That table is the source of V, J and clone size, and D and trimming were worked out from the DNA. The sample has about 240,000 clones, about 86% seen once; the top ten hold almost 8%. Regarding this clone: Its antigen is still unknown. Germline and junction disagree at one end, which may indicate a read error.

Though nominally healthy at sampling, donors likely had unrecorded immune exposures. Study results and limitations: Later genetic work tied a missense DCLRE1C variant to beta-chain V and J trimming.

The origin of this receptor is a woman aged 55-70 years in good health and CMV-seropositive. Sequenced: PBMCs. V and J are TRBV7-9 and TRBJ2-1; D is perhaps TRBD2 (5 bases). The CDR3 spells CPSSQYPLGGNEQFF. CDR3 sequence (DNA): TGTCCCAGCAGCCAGTACCCCTTGGGCGGGAATGAGCAGTTCTTC.